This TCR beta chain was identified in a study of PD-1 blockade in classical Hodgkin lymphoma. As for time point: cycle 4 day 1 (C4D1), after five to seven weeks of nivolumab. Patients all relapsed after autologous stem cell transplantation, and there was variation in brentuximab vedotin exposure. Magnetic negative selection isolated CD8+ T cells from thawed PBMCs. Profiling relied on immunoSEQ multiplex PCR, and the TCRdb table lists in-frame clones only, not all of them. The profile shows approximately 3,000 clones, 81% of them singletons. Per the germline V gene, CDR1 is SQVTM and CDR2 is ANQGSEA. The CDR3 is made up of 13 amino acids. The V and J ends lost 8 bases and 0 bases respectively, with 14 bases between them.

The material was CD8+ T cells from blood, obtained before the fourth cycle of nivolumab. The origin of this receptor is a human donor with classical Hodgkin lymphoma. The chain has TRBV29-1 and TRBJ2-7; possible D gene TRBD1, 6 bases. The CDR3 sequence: CSFRDTVSYEQYF. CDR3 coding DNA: TGCAGCTTCCGGGACACGGTCTCCTACGAGCAGTACTTC.